Following are 17 T cell receptor beta chains from one sample sequenced in a study of T-cell reconstitution after alpha-beta-depleted transplantation in children. The library targeted TCRbeta and was prepared with unique molecular identifiers. MiXCR, applied by TCRdb to the PCR reads, yields one record per CDR3 protein. Of about 980,000 distinct CDR3 sequences listed, 25% to 35% were seen once; the top ten hold more than 25%. Sequencing was performed on PBMCs, mostly from graft donor cells, taken 360 days after TCRalphabeta/CD19-depleted stem cell transplant. Receptor source: a boy younger than two who had a stem cell transplant for SCID, so the T cells may come from the graft donor.

Many counts were recorded for this clonotype. The CDR3 loop reads CASSPLKTSGGPSRYNEQFF. The DNA of the CDR3 is TGTGCCAGCAGTCCACTCAAGACTAGCGGGGGGCCCTCCCGCTACAATGAGCAGTTCTTC. The chain recombines TRBV27 with TRBJ2-1, with 13 bases matching TRBD2. The CDR3 contains 20 residues. Germline CDR1 and CDR2: MNHEY and SMNVEV (reference sequence). The ends lost 5 bases at V and 3 bases at J; junction bases unmatched: 16.

This clonotype was seen a few times. The DNA of the CDR3 is TGCAGTGCTAGCACACACACTAGCGGGGACTGGACCCAGTACTTC. Translating gives CSASTHTSGDWTQYF. The chain joins TRBV20-1 to TRBJ2-5, with TRBD2 matching over 10 bases. Unmatched junction bases numbered 11, after V lost 3 bases and J lost 7 bases. Germline V gives CDR1 DFQATT, CDR2 SNEGSKA (reference sequence). This CDR3 has 15 amino acids.

This clonotype was detected only a few times. V and J are TRBV4-1 and TRBJ2-1; the D is unclear. The ends were cut back, 8 bases at V and 8 bases at J, with 13 bases in the middle. The germline gives CDR1 MGHRA, CDR2 YSYEKL. The CDR3 totals 12 residues. CDR3 sequence reads: CASSPGRHEQFF. The CDR3 DNA is TGCGCCAGCTCCCCCGGCAGGCATGAGCAGTTCTTC.

The chain links TRBV5-5 to TRBJ2-1; perhaps TRBD1 as D (6 bases). There are 15 residues in the CDR3. V lost 0 bases and J lost 3, with 10 bases in between. Looked up from germline, CDR1 is SGHKS and CDR2 is YYEKEE (reference sequence). CDR3 protein: CASSLDRVLYNEQFF. CDR3 bases: TGTGCCAGCAGCTTGGACAGGGTCCTCTACAATGAGCAGTTCTTC.

The V gene is TRBV7-9, the J gene TRBJ2-2, with D hard to call. The V gene's germline CDR1 is SEHNR and CDR2 FQNEAQ (reference sequence). This CDR3 is 13 amino acids long. Trimming stripped 6 bases from V and 3 bases from J, with 8 bases between. The CDR3 DNA follows: TGTGCCAGCAGGGATTGGGACACCGGGGAGCTGTTTTTT. Its protein product is CASRDWDTGELFF.

This clonotype turned up a few times. The chain has TRBV7-9 and TRBJ2-3, with D possibly matching TRBD2 (6 bases). There are 13 residues in the CDR3. Germline V gives CDR1 SEHNR, CDR2 FQNEAQ (reference sequence). The V end lost 3 bases, the J end lost 14 bases, and 18 bases lay between the germline ends. The CDR3 sequence is CASSLDPWRDRYF. For the CDR3, the DNA is TGTGCCAGCAGCTTGGACCCTTGGAGGGATCGGTATTTT.

J is TRBJ2-4 and V is TRBV7-9; 9 nucleotides align to TRBD1. Unmatched junction bases numbered 5, after V lost 5 bases and J lost 0 bases. Germline V gene sequence: CDR1 SEHNR, CDR2 FQNEAQ (reference sequence). The CDR3 has 16 amino acids. CDR3 region: CASSPPGQGAKNIQYF. For the CDR3, the DNA is TGTGCCAGCAGCCCACCGGGACAGGGAGCCAAAAACATTCAGTACTTC.

The chain is built from TRBV7-2 and TRBJ2-2, with a tentative D call TRBD2 (6 bases). The germline V gene has CDR1 SGHTA and CDR2 FQGNSA. Between the trimmed V and J ends, which lost 0 bases and 8 bases, there was a span of 7 bases. The CDR3 sequence is 13 residues long. In DNA form, the CDR3 reads TGTGCCAGCAGCTTAGCGGGGGGAGGGGAGCTGTTTTTT. It encodes CASSLAGGGELFF.

A few counts support this clonotype. The V and J genes are TRBV24-1 and TRBJ1-5; 9 bases are shared with TRBD1. J gave up 2 bases and V 1 base, and 2 bases lay outside the gene matches. The V gene's germline CDR1 is KGHDR and CDR2 SFDVKD. This CDR3 has 16 residues. The CDR3 sequence is CATSDFWDRGNQPQHF. The CDR3 DNA follows: TGTGCCACCAGTGATTTTTGGGACAGGGGCAATCAGCCCCAGCATTTT.

This rearrangement joins TRBV6-5 to TRBJ2-5; maybe TRBD2 (7 bases). The CDR3 extends over 16 amino acids. Germline V gene sequence: CDR1 MNHEY, CDR2 SVGAGI. The V end lost 0 bases, the J end lost 2 bases, and 13 bases lay between the germline ends. The CDR3 coding sequence is TGTGCCAGCAGTTACTCGGCGGGGGCGGGGCAAGAGACCCAGTACTTC. This gives the protein CASSYSAGAGQETQYF.

V and J are TRBV7-6 and TRBJ2-5; possibly TRBD1 for D (5 bases). Trimming shortened V by 5 bases and J by 7 bases, and 20 bases separated the two germline ends. From germline, CDR1 is SGHVS and CDR2 FNYEAQ. The CDR3 consists of 15 residues. CDR3 sequence: CASSIGLTGSMTQYF. CDR3 DNA: TGTGCCAGCAGCATAGGCCTAACAGGTTCCATGACCCAGTACTTC.

V gene TRBV12-3 or TRBV12-4 combines with J gene TRBJ1-1; 8 bases line up with TRBD1. This CDR3 region has 15 residues. J was trimmed by 7 bases and V by 5 bases; bases with no gene match: 12. CDR3 loop: CASSLRRTGLDEAFF. DNA for the CDR3: TGTGCCAGCAGTCTCCGTCGGACAGGGTTAGATGAAGCTTTCTTT.

This chain joins TRBV7-8 and TRBJ1-4; 7 bases line up with TRBD1. The J segment lost 5 bases and the V segment lost 5 bases, leaving 11 bases of the junction unmatched. This CDR3 is built from 16 residues. Germline CDR1 SGHVS, CDR2 FQNEAQ. Written as DNA, the CDR3 is TGTGCCAGCAGCGGACTGCAGGGGGGCATAAATGAAAAACTGTTTTTT. Its translation is CASSGLQGGINEKLFF.

V is TRBV28 and J is TRBJ1-4, with D perhaps TRBD1 (5 bases). The V gene's germline CDR1 is MDHEN and CDR2 SYDVKM. V shed 6 bases and J shed 8 bases, with 16 bases lying between them. The CDR3 sequence is 14 residues long. The CDR3 nucleotides are TGTGCCAGCAGCAGACCGGGGCCGGGGGAAAAACTGTTTTTT. Amino acid sequence: CASSRPGPGEKLFF.

This clonotype was seen only a few times. The chain combines TRBV5-1 with TRBJ1-2; D gene uncertain. The CDR3 has 15 residues. Trimming took 3 bases from V and 5 from J, leaving 17 bases between them. Germline CDR1 SGHRS, CDR2 YFSETQ. As DNA, the CDR3 is TGCGCCAGCAGCTCGTTTCCCGACGGATTTTATGGCTACACCTTC. It yields the protein CASSSFPDGFYGYTF.

This clonotype has more than one count but fewer than ten. For the CDR3, the DNA is TGTGCCAGCGAGTCGACTAGCGGCTTCTACGAGCAGTACTTC. It specifies CASESTSGFYEQYF. The V call is TRBV21-1, the J call TRBJ2-7; the table's D call, TRBD2, has no DNA check behind it. TRBV21-1 is shown as a pseudogene. CDR3 size: 14 residues.

This rearrangement joins TRBV5-1 to TRBJ2-1; no firm D call. The V end lost 3 bases, the J end lost 7 bases, and 20 bases lay between the germline ends. This CDR3 is built from 16 residues. The germline gives CDR1 SGHRS, CDR2 YFSETQ. CDR3 bases: TGCGCCAGCAGCTCGTTTTCGGAGTTGTGGGGTAATGAGCAGTTCTTC. Translation: CASSSFSELWGNEQFF.